This T cell receptor beta chain comes out of a study of CD8+ T cells in alopecia areata. Across the study: Percent affected scalp area, the SALT score, rated treated patients' severity.

The authors extracted RNA and reverse transcribed it into cDNA as the sequencing template. Sequencing was performed with immunoSEQ multiplex PCR; in TCRdb, only in-frame clones are kept and a portion is missing. This table has about 250,000 clones, about 60% appearing once. Treatment given: oral pan-JAK inhibitor, 5-10 mg twice daily. The germline V and J ends were trimmed by 2 bases and 6 bases, with 14 bases remaining between them. CDR3 length: 14 amino acids. Germline CDR1 is SGHRS and CDR2 is YFSETQ. Whole-study results and caveats: The study found that many expanded lesional clones persisted in scalp and blood during tofacitinib.

Notes on this clone: What it recognizes is unknown.

The receptor was derived from a human donor with alopecia areata. The rearrangement joins TRBV5-1 to TRBJ1-1; weak D call: TRBD1 (6 bases). Sequencing was performed on CD4+ T cells sorted from blood, taken around week 53, from a patient treated with tofacitinib. This CDR3 is CASSLQGPEAEAFF. The CDR3 region has the DNA TGCGCCAGCAGCTTACAGGGCCCGGAGGCTGAAGCTTTCTTT.